A single sample gave rise to the 14 T cell receptor beta chains below, sequenced in a study of CD8+ T cells in alopecia areata. RNA was extracted and reverse transcribed into cDNA as the sequencing template. TCRdb's copy holds only in-frame clones and misses some; the assay was immunoSEQ multiplex PCR. The table includes roughly 150,000 clones, 47% detected once. The sample comprised CD4+ T cells sorted from blood. Every receptor here comes from a human donor with alopecia areata.

The chain joins TRBV5-1 to TRBJ1-1; 9 bases are shared with TRBD1. From germline, CDR1 is SGHRS and CDR2 YFSETQ. The CDR3 length is 13 residues. The junction had 7 bases not matched to a gene; V was cut back by 7 bases and J by 6 bases. The CDR3, as DNA: TGCGCCAGCGGTACGGGACAGGGCTCTGAAGCTTTCTTT. Protein: CASGTGQGSEAFF.

The chain carries TRBV15 and TRBJ2-7; no clear D. The CDR3 spans 15 residues. The V end was cut by 0 bases, the J end by 3 bases, with 12 bases between. Germline V CDR1 and CDR2: LNHNV, YYDKDF (reference sequence). The CDR3 region is CATSRDRVRFYEQYF. The CDR3 DNA sequence: TGTGCCACCAGCAGAGATCGGGTGCGGTTCTACGAGCAGTACTTC.

The genes are TRBV5-1 and TRBJ1-1; D unclear. The CDR3 is 14 residues long. The germline CDR1 and CDR2 sequences are SGHRS and YFSETQ. V lost 4 bases and J lost 7, with 17 bases in between. CDR3 protein: CASSLEGGTSEAFF. The CDR3 region has the DNA TGCGCCAGCAGCCTCGAGGGAGGTACTAGTGAAGCTTTCTTT.

This clone was seen a handful of times. This chain joins TRBV28 and TRBJ1-2; D is perhaps TRBD1 (6 bases). V lost 6 bases and J 1 base, leaving 12 bases between the germline ends. The CDR3 is made up of 14 amino acids. Germline V lookup: CDR1 MDHEN, CDR2 SYDVKM. The DNA of the CDR3 is TGTGCCAGCAGGGCCTTAGGGGGTAACTATGGCTACACCTTC. Its protein product is CASRALGGNYGYTF.

The chain carries TRBV27 and TRBJ1-5; D is uncertain. In germline, CDR1 is MNHEY, CDR2 SMNVEV (reference sequence). V was trimmed by 3 bases and J by 1 base, leaving 4 bases between them. The CDR3 extends over 13 amino acids. The CDR3: CASSFWSNQPQHF. The DNA of the CDR3 is TGTGCCAGCAGTTTCTGGAGCAATCAGCCCCAGCATTTT.

This clone showed up just a few times. The chain carries TRBV27 and TRBJ2-3; D could derive from TRBD1 or TRBD2 (6 bases each). Looked up from germline, CDR1 is MNHEY and CDR2 is SMNVEV (reference sequence). The CDR3 contains 16 residues. Trimming pared 7 bases from V and 1 base from J, leaving 18 bases between. Here the CDR3 reads CASTGLQGQRTDTQYF. The DNA of the CDR3 is TGTGCCAGCACCGGACTACAGGGCCAACGCACAGATACGCAGTATTTT.

The chain has TRBV7-3 and TRBJ2-3; perhaps D is TRBD1 or TRBD2 (5 bases each). Germline V gene sequence: CDR1 SGHTA, CDR2 FQGTGA. Trimming stripped 3 bases from V and 4 bases from J, with 8 bases between. CDR3 size: 13 residues. The CDR3 loop is CASSFRGADTQYF. The CDR3 DNA is TGTGCCAGCAGCTTTAGGGGAGCAGATACGCAGTATTTT.

The V call is TRBV7-3, the J call TRBJ2-1; D is ambiguous. Germline CDR1 reads SGHTA; CDR2 reads FQGTGA. The CDR3 sequence is 13 residues long. The V gene lost 5 bases and the J gene lost 3 bases, with 8 bases spanning the gap. CDR3 bases: TGTGCCAGCAGCCAAGGGATCTACAATGAGCAGTTCTTC. Protein sequence: CASSQGIYNEQFF.

The chain links TRBV18 to TRBJ1-5, with a possible D match to TRBD1 (5 bases). CDR3 size: 13 residues. CDR1 KGHSH and CDR2 LQKENI come from the germline V gene. V lost 3 bases, J lost 7 bases, and 10 bases lay in between. The CDR3 DNA is TGTGCCAGCTCACCCCAGGGAGGCCAGCCCCAGCATTTT. It yields the protein CASSPQGGQPQHF.

The chain links TRBV7-3 to TRBJ2-5; 8 bases are shared with TRBD1. Germline V CDR1 and CDR2: SGHTA, FQGTGA. V lost 5 bases and J lost 4; bases outside the gene matches: 3. There are 13 residues in the CDR3. CDR3 DNA sequence: TGTGCCAGCAGCCAGGGGGCAGGAGAGACCCAGTACTTC. Translated: CASSQGAGETQYF.

The table lists this clone with a few counts. V usage is TRBV7-2 and J usage is TRBJ2-1, with D perhaps TRBD1 (6 bases). This CDR3 is 13 amino acids long. Trimming pared 6 bases from V and 7 bases from J, leaving 13 bases between. CDR1 is SGHTA and CDR2 is FQGNSA in the germline V gene. Here the CDR3 reads CASRPGVGNEQFF. CDR3 bases: TGTGCCAGCAGGCCAGGGGTGGGAAATGAGCAGTTCTTC.

This chain uses TRBV14 with TRBJ2-5; D unclear. Germline loops: CDR1 SGHDN, CDR2 FVKESK. The V and J ends lost 3 bases and 5 bases respectively, with 10 bases between them. The CDR3 totals 13 residues. CDR3 coding DNA: TGTGCCAGCAGCCATTCTGCTGGGGAGACCCAGTACTTC. Encoded protein: CASSHSAGETQYF.

The chain joins TRBV27 to TRBJ1-2, with 10 nucleotides matching TRBD1. Germline lookup yields CDR1 MNHEY and CDR2 SMNVEV (reference sequence). Germline trimming cut 3 bases from V and 2 bases from J; bases unmatched to any gene: 12. The CDR3 runs to 18 residues. The CDR3 region is CASSLSWTGGRRNYGYTF. CDR3 sequence (DNA): TGTGCCAGCAGTTTGTCTTGGACAGGGGGGCGTCGGAACTATGGCTACACCTTC.

The chain has TRBV7-3 and TRBJ2-3; D remains unclear. The ends were cut back, 6 bases at V and 4 bases at J, with 20 bases in the middle. This CDR3 comprises 16 residues. Per the germline V gene, CDR1 is SGHTA and CDR2 is FQGTGA. In nucleotides, the CDR3 is TGTGCCAGCAGTCCCACGGGCCCCTTGCCCCCAGATACGCAGTATTTT. Its protein product is CASSPTGPLPPDTQYF. The full variable domain, its missing parts supplied by reference TRBV7-3 and TRBJ2-3, is GAGVSQTPSNKVTEKGKYVELRCDPISGHTALYWYRQSLGQGPEFLIYFQGTGAADDSGLPNDRFFAVRPEGSVSTLKIQRTERGDSAVYLCASSPTGPLPPDTQYFGPGTRLTVL.